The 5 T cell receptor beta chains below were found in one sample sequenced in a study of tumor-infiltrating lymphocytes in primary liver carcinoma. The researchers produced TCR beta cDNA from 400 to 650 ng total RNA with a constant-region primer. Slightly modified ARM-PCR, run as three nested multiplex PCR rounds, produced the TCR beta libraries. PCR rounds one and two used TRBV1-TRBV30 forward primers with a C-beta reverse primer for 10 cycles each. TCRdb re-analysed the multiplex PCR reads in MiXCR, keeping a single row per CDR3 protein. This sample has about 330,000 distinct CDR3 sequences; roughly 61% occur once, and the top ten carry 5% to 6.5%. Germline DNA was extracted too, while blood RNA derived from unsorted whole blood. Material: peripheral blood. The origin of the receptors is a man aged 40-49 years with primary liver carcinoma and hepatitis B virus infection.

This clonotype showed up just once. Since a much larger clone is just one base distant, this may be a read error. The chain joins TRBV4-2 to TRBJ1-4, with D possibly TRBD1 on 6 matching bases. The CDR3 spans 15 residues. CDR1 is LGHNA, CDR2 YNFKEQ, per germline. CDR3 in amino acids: CANRDELADNEKLFF. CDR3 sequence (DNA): TGCGCCAACAGGGATGAGTTAGCAGATAATGAAAAACTGTTTTTT.

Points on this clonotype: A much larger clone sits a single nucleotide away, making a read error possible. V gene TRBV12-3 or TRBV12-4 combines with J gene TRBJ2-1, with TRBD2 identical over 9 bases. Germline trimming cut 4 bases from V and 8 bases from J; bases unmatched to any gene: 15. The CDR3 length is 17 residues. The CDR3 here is CASSWPVAGATGDEQFF. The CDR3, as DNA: TGTGCCAGCAGTTGGCCGGTAGCGGGAGCTACAGGGGATGAGCAGTTCTTC.

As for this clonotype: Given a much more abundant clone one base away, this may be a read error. CDR3 bases: TGCGCCAGCAGCCCCGGGACAGGGTTGGGTGAGCAGCTCTTC. It yields the protein CASSPGTGLGEQLF. The gene calls are TRBV5-1 and TRBJ2-1, with 9 nucleotides matching TRBD1. The CDR3 spans 14 residues. The V gene's germline CDR1 is SGHRS and CDR2 YFSETQ.

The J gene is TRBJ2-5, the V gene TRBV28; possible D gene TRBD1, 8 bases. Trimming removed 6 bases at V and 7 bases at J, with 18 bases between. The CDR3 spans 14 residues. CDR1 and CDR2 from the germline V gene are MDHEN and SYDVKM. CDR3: CASSPIGGTGTQYF. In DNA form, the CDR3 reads TGTGCCAGCAGCCCCATCGGGGGGACAGGGACCCAGTACTTC.

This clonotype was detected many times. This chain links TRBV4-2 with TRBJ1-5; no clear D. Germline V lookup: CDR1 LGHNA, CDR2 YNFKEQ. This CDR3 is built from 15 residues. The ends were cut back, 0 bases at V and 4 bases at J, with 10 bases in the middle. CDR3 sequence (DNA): TGTGCCAGCAGCCAAGATCAAGCAAATAATCAGCCCCAGCATTTT. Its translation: CASSQDQANNQPQHF.